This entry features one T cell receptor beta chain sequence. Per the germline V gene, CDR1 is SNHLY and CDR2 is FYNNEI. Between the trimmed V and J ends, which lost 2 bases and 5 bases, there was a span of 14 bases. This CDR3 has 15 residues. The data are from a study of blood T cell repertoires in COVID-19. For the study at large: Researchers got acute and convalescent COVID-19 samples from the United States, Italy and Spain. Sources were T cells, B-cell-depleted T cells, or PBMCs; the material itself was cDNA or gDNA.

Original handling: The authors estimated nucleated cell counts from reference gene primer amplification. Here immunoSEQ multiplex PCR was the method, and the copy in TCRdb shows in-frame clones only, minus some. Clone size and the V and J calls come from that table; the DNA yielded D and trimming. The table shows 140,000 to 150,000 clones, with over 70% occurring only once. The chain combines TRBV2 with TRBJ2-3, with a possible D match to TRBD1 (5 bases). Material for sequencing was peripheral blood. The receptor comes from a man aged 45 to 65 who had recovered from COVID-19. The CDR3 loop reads CASSESRVRGDTQYF. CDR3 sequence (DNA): TGTGCCAGCAGTGAAAGCAGGGTTCGTGGAGATACGCAGTATTTT.